The clone carrying this T cell receptor beta chain was seen repeatedly, ten times or more. The sample is drawn from a study of T cells in Graves' hyperthyroidism and ophthalmopathy. About the research overall: Peripheral blood collection took place at initial diagnosis, before any treatment.

The CDR3 loop spans 14 amino acids. Germline assignment: CDR1 MNHEY and CDR2 SVGAGI. With 0 bases removed from V and 4 bases from J, the gap between germline ends came to 7 bases. Ophthalmopathy in the patients scored at least 3 on Clinical Activity Score and at least 4 on NOSPECS grade, lasting under 3 months. Any patient presenting with uncontrolled infection, other autoimmune disease, pregnancy or lactation was left out. There were TCR beta CDR3 regions amplified from RNA transcripts. The HTBI set primed first-round TCR CDR3 RT-PCR. TCRdb passed the multiplex PCR reads through MiXCR, listing each CDR3 protein once. Of more than 300,000 distinct CDR3 sequences listed, 18% are singletons.

The sequencing sample was made of blood. J is TRBJ1-5 and V is TRBV6-5; D gene ambiguous. The origin of this receptor is a man aged 18 to 29 with Graves' ophthalmopathy. CDR3 region: CASSYSILNQPQHF. CDR3 in DNA: TGTGCCAGCAGTTACTCGATCCTGAATCAGCCCCAGCATTTT.